Listed below are T cell receptor beta chains from one sample, sequenced in a study of cytomegalovirus exposure and HLA in healthy donors. Sequencing was performed with immunoSEQ multiplex PCR; in TCRdb, only in-frame clones are kept and a portion is missing. The data contain about 160,000 clones, approximately 77% of them seen just once; the ten biggest clones take up roughly 3.7%. The sequenced material came from PBMCs. These receptors all come from a man aged 25 to 40 in good health and CMV-seropositive. CDR3s leave out the opening cysteine and the closing phenylalanine or tryptophan. Fields, in order: D gene, V gene, J gene, CDR3 protein. A D gene is named only where the DNA matches it firmly.

d_gene: TRBD2; v_gene: TRBV4-1; j_gene: TRBJ2-5; CDR3aa: ASSQMRGEAQY
d_gene: -; v_gene: TRBV9; j_gene: TRBJ1-2; CDR3aa: ASSVAGAGNYGYT
d_gene: -; v_gene: TRBV11-1; j_gene: TRBJ1-3; CDR3aa: ASSRQFSGNTIY
d_gene: TRBD1; v_gene: TRBV4-1; j_gene: TRBJ2-2; CDR3aa: ASSQVHRGVDTGELF
d_gene: -; v_gene: TRBV27; j_gene: TRBJ1-5; CDR3aa: ASSFVGGNQPQH
d_gene: TRBD1; v_gene: TRBV9; j_gene: TRBJ1-1; CDR3aa: ASSVSGQGLNTEAF
d_gene: TRBD1; v_gene: TRBV7-9; j_gene: TRBJ1-5; CDR3aa: ASSSGTGGTEPQH
d_gene: TRBD1; v_gene: TRBV28; j_gene: TRBJ1-2; CDR3aa: ASLSLQGTYGYT
d_gene: -; v_gene: TRBV5-1; j_gene: TRBJ2-1; CDR3aa: ASSLGQVSYNEQF
d_gene: TRBD1; v_gene: TRBV28; j_gene: TRBJ2-7; CDR3aa: ASSSGGEQY
d_gene: -; v_gene: TRBV5-6; j_gene: TRBJ2-6; CDR3aa: ASFQAGANVLT
d_gene: TRBD1; v_gene: TRBV5-5; j_gene: TRBJ1-2; CDR3aa: ASRRTGGANYGYT
d_gene: -; v_gene: TRBV28; j_gene: TRBJ2-3; CDR3aa: ASSGQWTDTQY
d_gene: -; v_gene: TRBV7-9; j_gene: TRBJ2-2; CDR3aa: ASSLVPLGQLNTGELF
d_gene: TRBD2; v_gene: TRBV29-1; j_gene: TRBJ2-1; CDR3aa: SVEAGTNNEQF
d_gene: TRBD2; v_gene: TRBV18; j_gene: TRBJ2-3; CDR3aa: ASSPNLAGPSTDTQY
d_gene: TRBD1; v_gene: TRBV2; j_gene: TRBJ1-6; CDR3aa: ASRKRDRDSPLH
d_gene: -; v_gene: TRBV1; j_gene: TRBJ2-2; CDR3aa: TSSQDFAANTGELF
d_gene: -; v_gene: TRBV27; j_gene: TRBJ1-2; CDR3aa: ASSLRGNYGYT
d_gene: TRBD2; v_gene: TRBV6-4; j_gene: TRBJ2-1; CDR3aa: ASSDSRTSGGNNEQF
d_gene: TRBD1; v_gene: TRBV7-2; j_gene: TRBJ1-6; CDR3aa: ASSLAGTGYNSPLH
d_gene: -; v_gene: TRBV19; j_gene: TRBJ2-1; CDR3aa: ASSIDSGNEQF
d_gene: TRBD2; v_gene: TRBV4-1; j_gene: TRBJ2-3; CDR3aa: ASSPGYIAGGLTDTQY
d_gene: -; v_gene: TRBV6-5; j_gene: TRBJ1-1; CDR3aa: ASSSKLNTEAF
d_gene: -; v_gene: TRBV7-9; j_gene: TRBJ1-2; CDR3aa: ASSLTGEDYGYT
d_gene: -; v_gene: TRBV11-2; j_gene: TRBJ1-5; CDR3aa: ASSLGTWNQPQH
d_gene: -; v_gene: TRBV5-6; j_gene: TRBJ2-4; CDR3aa: ASSLRDSTQY
d_gene: TRBD2; v_gene: TRBV7-2; j_gene: TRBJ2-1; CDR3aa: ASSALAGGYNEQF
d_gene: TRBD1; v_gene: TRBV18; j_gene: TRBJ1-5; CDR3aa: ASSPQGAQSNQPQH
d_gene: TRBD1; v_gene: TRBV5-4; j_gene: TRBJ2-3; CDR3aa: ASSFRTGGSSDTQY